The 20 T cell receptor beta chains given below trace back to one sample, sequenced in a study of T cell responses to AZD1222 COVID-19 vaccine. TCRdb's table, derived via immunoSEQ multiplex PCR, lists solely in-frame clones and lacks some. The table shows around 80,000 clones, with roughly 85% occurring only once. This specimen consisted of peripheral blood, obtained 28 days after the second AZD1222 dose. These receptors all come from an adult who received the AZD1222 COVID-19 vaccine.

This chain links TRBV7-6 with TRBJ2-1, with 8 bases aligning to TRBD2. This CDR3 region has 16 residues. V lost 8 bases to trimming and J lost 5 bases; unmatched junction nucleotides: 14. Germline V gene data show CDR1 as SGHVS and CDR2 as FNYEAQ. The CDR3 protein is CASAEDSGSLNNEQFF. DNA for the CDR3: TGTGCCAGCGCAGAAGACAGCGGGAGCCTCAACAATGAGCAGTTCTTC.

The CDR3 bases are TGTGCCAGCAGCCCACGGACAGGGAGAAGCAATCAGCCCCAGCATTTT. It yields the protein CASSPRTGRSNQPQHF. The chain links TRBV7-2 to TRBJ1-5; TRBD1 agrees at 8 bases. CDR3 length equals 16 residues. V lost 5 bases, J lost 1 base, and 7 bases stayed unmatched. CDR1 is SGHTA, CDR2 FQGNSA, per germline. Combining the CDR3 with reference TRBV7-2 and TRBJ1-5 gives the whole variable domain GAGVSQSPSNKVTEKGKDVELRCDPISGHTALYWYRQSLGQGLEFLIYFQGNSAPDKSGLPSDRFSAERTGGSVSTLTIQRTQQEDSAVYLCASSPRTGRSNQPQHFGDGTRLSIL.

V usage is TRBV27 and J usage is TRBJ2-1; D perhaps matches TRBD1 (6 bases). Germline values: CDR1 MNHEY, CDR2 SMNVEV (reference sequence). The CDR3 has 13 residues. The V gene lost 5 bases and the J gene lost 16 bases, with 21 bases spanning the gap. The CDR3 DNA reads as TGTGCCAGCAGTCCCACCCTCCGGGACAAGCGTTTCTTC. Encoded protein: CASSPTLRDKRFF.

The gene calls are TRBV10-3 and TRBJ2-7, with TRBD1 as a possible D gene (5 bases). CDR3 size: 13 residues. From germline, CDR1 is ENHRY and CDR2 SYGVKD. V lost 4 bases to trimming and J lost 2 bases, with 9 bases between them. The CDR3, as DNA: TGTGCCATCAGTGGACCAGGGACCTACGAGCAGTACTTC. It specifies CAISGPGTYEQYF.

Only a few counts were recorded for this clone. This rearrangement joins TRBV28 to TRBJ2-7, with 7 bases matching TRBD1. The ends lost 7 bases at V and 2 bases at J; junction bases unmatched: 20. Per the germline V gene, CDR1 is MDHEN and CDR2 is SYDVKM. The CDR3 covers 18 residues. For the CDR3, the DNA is TGTGCCAGCAATTTTGACAGGGTCCTGGGTCGGCGAACCTACGAGCAGTACTTC. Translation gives CASNFDRVLGRRTYEQYF.

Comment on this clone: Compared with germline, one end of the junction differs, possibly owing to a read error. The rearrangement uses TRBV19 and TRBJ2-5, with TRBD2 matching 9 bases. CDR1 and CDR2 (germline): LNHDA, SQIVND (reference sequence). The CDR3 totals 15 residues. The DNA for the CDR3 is TGTGCCAGTAGTGTAGATAGCGGGAGCGGAGAGACCCAGTACTTC. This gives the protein CASSVDSGSGETQYF.

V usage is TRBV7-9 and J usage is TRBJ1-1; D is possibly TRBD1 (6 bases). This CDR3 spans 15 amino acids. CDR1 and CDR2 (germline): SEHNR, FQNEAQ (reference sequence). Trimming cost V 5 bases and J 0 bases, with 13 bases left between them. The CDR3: CASSGGAGMNTEAFF. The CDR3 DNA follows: TGTGCCAGCAGCGGGGGCGCGGGTATGAACACTGAAGCTTTCTTT.

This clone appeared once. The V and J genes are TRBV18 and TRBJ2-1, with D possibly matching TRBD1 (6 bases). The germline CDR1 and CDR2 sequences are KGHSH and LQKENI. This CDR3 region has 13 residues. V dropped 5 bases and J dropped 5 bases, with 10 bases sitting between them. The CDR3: CASSTDRHNEQFF. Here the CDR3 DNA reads TGTGCCAGCTCAACGGACAGACACAATGAGCAGTTCTTC.

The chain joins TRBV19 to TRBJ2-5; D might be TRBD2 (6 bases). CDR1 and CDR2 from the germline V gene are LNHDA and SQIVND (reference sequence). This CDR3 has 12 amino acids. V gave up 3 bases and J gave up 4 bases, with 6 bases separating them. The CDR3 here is CASSMGGETQYF. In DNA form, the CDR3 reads TGTGCCAGTAGTATGGGGGGAGAGACCCAGTACTTC.

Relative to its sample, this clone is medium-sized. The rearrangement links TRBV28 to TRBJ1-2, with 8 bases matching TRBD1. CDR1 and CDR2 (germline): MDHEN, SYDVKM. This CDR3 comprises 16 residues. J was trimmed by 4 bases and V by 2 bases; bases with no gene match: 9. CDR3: CASSLRTGTVGYGYTF. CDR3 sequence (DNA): TGTGCCAGCAGTTTACGGACAGGGACGGTTGGCTATGGCTACACCTTC.

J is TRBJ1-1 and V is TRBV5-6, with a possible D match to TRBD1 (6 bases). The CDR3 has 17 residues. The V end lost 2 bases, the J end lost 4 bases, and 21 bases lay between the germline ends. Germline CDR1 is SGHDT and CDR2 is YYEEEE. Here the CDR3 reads CASSLSGAAPGGTEAFF. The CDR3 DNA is TGTGCCAGCAGCTTATCGGGGGCCGCGCCCGGGGGCACTGAAGCTTTCTTT.

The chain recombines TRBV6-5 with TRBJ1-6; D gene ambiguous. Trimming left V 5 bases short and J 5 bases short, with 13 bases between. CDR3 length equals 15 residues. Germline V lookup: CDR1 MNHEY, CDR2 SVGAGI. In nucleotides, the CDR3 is TGTGCCAGCAGTACCAGCTTGGGGAATAATTCACCCCTCCACTTT. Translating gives CASSTSLGNNSPLHF.

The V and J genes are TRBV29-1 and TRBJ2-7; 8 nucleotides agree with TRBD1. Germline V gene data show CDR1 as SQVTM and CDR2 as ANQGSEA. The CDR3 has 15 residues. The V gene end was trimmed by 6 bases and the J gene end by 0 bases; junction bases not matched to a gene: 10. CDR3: CSVYIRGPSSYEQYF. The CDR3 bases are TGCAGCGTGTACATCAGGGGGCCGAGCTCCTACGAGCAGTACTTC.

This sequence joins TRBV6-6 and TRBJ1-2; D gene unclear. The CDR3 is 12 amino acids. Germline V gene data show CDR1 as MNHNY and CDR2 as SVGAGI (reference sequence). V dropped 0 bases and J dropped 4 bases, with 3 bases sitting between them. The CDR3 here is CASSYSGYGYTF. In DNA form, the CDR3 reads TGTGCCAGCAGTTACTCTGGCTATGGCTACACCTTC.

The CDR3 protein is CASSHGYGYTF. The CDR3 coding sequence is TGTGCCAGCAGCCACGGCTATGGCTACACCTTC. The J gene is TRBJ1-2, the V gene TRBV3-1 (or the pseudogene TRBV3-2); D unresolved. Trimming cost V 3 bases and J 4 bases, with 3 bases left between them. This CDR3 contains 11 residues. Germline CDR1 and CDR2: LGHDT and YNNKEL (reference sequence).

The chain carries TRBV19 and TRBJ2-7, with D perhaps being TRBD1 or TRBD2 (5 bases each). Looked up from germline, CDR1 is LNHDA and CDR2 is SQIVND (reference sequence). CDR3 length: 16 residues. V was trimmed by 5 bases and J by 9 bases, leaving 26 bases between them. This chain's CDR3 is CASSFLPSGTETAQYF. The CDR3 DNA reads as TGTGCCAGTAGTTTCCTCCCGTCAGGGACCGAAACCGCGCAGTACTTC.

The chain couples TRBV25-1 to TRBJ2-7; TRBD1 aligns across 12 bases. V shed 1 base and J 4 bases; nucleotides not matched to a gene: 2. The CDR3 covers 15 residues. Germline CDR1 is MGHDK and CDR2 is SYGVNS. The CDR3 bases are TGTGCCAGCAGTGAATGGGGACAGGGGGCTTACGAGCAGTACTTC. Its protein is CASSEWGQGAYEQYF.

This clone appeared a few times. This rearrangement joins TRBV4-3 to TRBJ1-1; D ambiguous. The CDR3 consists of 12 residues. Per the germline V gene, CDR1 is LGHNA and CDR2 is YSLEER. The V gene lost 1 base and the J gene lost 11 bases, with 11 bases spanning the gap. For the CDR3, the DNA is TGCGCCAGCAGCCAAGGAGCGGGTGAGGCTTTCTTT. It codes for CASSQGAGEAFF.

Written as DNA, the CDR3 is TGTGCCAGCAGCCAAGGAACAGCCTACGAGCAGTACTTC. Protein sequence: CASSQGTAYEQYF. J is TRBJ2-7 and V is TRBV3-1 (or the pseudogene TRBV3-2); no clear D. This CDR3 has 13 amino acids. Germline V gene sequence: CDR1 LGHDT, CDR2 YNNKEL (reference sequence). Trimming pared 1 base from V and 2 bases from J, leaving 6 bases between.

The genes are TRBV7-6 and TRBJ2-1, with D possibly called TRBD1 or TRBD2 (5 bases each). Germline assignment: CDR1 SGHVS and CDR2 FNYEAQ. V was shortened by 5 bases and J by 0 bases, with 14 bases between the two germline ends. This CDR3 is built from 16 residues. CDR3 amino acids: CASSPRAGSSYNEQFF. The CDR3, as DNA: TGTGCCAGCAGCCCCCGGGCAGGGAGCTCCTACAATGAGCAGTTCTTC. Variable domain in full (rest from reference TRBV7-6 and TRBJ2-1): GAGVSQSPRYKVTKRGQDVALRCDPISGHVSLYWYRQALGQGPEFLTYFNYEAQQDKSGLPNDRFSAERPEGSISTLTIQRTEQRDSAMYRCASSPRAGSSYNEQFFGPGTRLTVL.